This TCR beta chain was sequenced for a study of blood T cell repertoires in COVID-19. The CDR3 is 15 residues long. V lost 11 bases, J lost 3 bases, and 13 bases stayed unmatched. CDR1 SGHAT and CDR2 FQNNGV come from the germline V gene. Authors' analysis steps: Researchers report that nucleated cell counts were estimated from reference gene primer amplification. The protocol was immunoSEQ multiplex PCR, while the TCRdb copy is restricted to in-frame clones and leaves out a portion. That table supplies the V and J calls and clone size; D and trimming were determined from the DNA. The profile shows nearly 80,000 clones, approximately 90% of them singletons.

Sequencing was performed on peripheral blood. The receptor comes from a woman at least 80 years old with active or convalescent COVID-19. The gene calls are TRBV11-2 and TRBJ2-3; TRBD2 matches at 8 bases. Here the CDR3 DNA reads TGTGCCTCCGACTTCTGGGCGGGGGGAACAGATACGCAGTATTTT. This codes for CASDFWAGGTDTQYF.